The clone carrying this T cell receptor beta chain was picked up a small number of times. What it recognizes is unknown. This specimen comes from a study of beta chain features in type 1 diabetes. At the level of the study: Age, gender, cell numbers and subset yield matched between patients and controls.

Findings of the study overall: Among all four CD4+ subsets, Type 1 diabetes patients had TCRB CDR3s that were moderately but significantly shorter. Sequencing of cDNA might inflate the share of cells that strongly express TCR.

The investigators reverse transcribed all of the isolated RNA, so they sequenced expressed TCRB transcripts. TCRdb's copy holds only in-frame clones and misses some; the assay was immunoSEQ multiplex PCR. This sample has 310,000 or so clones, with approximately 15% found just once. With 8 bases removed from V and 8 bases from J, the gap between germline ends came to 9 bases. The CDR3 spans 10 residues. Germline V gives CDR1 MDHEN, CDR2 SYDVKM. Sorting produced populations that all topped 95% purity. This TCR was recovered from a young man with type 1 diabetes. The sample comprised naive CD4+ T cells from blood. This chain connects TRBV28 to TRBJ1-2; D is uncertain. In DNA form, the CDR3 reads TGTGCCAGCTCGGGGTCCGGCTACACCTTC. It is translated as CASSGSGYTF.